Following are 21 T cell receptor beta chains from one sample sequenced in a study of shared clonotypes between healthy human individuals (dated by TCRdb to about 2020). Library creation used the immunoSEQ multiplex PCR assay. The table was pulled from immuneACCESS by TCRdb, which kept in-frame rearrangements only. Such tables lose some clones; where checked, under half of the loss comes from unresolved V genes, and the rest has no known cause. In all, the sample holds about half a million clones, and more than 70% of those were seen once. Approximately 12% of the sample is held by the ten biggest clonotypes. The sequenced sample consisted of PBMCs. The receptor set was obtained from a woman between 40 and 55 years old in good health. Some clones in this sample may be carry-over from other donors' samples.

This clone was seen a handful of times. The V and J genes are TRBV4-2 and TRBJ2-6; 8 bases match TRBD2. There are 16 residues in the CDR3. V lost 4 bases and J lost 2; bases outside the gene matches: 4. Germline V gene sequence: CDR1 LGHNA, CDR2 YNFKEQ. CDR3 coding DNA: TGTGCCAGCAGCCGAGAGCGGGGGACTGGGGCCAACGTCCTGACTTTC. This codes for CASSRERGTGANVLTF.

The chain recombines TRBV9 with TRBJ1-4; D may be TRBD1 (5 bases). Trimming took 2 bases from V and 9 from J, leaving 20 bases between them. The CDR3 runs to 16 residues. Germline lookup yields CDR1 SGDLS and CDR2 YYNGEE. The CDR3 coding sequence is TGTGCCAGCAGCGTGACCACCGGGACGATCGCACAAAAACTGTTTTTT. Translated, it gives CASSVTTGTIAQKLFF.

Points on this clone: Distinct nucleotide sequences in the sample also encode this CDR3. The CDR3 region has the DNA TGTGCCAGCAGCTTAGACGGACAGGGTTGGGAGCAGTACTTC. Translation: CASSLDGQGWEQYF. This chain links TRBV5-6 with TRBJ2-7, with TRBD1 matching 8 bases. Per germline, CDR1 SGHDT and CDR2 YYEEEE. This CDR3 is 14 amino acids long. V was clipped by 2 bases and J by 7 bases; unmatched bases: 8.

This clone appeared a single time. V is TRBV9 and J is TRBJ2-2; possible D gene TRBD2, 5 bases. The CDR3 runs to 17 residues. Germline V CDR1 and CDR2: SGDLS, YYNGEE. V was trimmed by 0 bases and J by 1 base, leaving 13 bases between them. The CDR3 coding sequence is TGTGCCAGCAGCGTAGCTAGGAGCGGAAGGAACACCGGGGAGCTGTTTTTT. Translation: CASSVARSGRNTGELFF.

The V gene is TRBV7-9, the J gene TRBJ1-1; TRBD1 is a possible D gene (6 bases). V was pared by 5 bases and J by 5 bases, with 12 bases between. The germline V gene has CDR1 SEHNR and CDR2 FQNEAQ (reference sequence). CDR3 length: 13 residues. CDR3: CASSRGGATEAFF. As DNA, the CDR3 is TGTGCCAGCAGCCGAGGGGGAGCGACTGAAGCTTTCTTT. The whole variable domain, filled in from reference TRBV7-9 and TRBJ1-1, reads DTGVSQNPRHKITKRGQNVTFRCDPISEHNRLYWYRQTLGQGPEFLTYFQNEAQLEKSRLLSDRFSAERPKGSFSTLEIQRTEQGDSAMYLCASSRGGATEAFFGQGTRLTVV.

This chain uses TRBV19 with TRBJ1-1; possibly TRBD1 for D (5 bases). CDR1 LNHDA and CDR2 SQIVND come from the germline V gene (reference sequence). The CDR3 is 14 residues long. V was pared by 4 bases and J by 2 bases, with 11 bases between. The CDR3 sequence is CASSRSQVNTEAFF. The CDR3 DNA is TGTGCCAGTAGTAGATCACAGGTTAACACTGAAGCTTTCTTT. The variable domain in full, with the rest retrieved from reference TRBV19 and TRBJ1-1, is DGGITQSPKYLFRKEGQNVTLSCEQNLNHDAMYWYRQDPGQGLRLIYYSQIVNDFQKGDIAEGYSVSREKKESFPLTVTSAQKNPTAFYLCASSRSQVNTEAFFGQGTRLTVV.

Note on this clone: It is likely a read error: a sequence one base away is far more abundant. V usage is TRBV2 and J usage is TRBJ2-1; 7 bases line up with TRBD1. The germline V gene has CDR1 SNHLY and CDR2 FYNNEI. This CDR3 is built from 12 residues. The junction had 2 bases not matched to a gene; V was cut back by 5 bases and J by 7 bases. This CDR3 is CASSTQGNEQFF. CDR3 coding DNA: TGTGCCAGCAGTACACAGGGGAATGAGCAGTTCTTC.

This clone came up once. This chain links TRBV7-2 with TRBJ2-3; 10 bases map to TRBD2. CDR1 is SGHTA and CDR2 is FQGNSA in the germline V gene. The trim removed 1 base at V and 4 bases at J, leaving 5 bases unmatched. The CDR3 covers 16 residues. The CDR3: CASSLGSGRTADTQYF. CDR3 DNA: TGTGCCAGCAGCTTAGGTAGCGGGAGGACCGCAGATACGCAGTATTTT.

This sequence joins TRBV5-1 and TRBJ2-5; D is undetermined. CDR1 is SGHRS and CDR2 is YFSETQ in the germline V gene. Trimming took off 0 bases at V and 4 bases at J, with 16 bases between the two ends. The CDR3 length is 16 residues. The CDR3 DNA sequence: TGCGCCAGCAGCTTGGGCTTAGCTGATTCGTTAGAGACCCAGTACTTC. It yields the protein CASSLGLADSLETQYF.

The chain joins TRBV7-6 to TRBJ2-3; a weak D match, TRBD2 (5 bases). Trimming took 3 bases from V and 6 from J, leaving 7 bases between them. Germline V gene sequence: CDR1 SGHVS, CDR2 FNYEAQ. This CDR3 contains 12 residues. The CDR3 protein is CASSFSGDTQYF. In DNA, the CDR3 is TGTGCCAGCAGCTTCTCGGGGGATACGCAGTATTTT.

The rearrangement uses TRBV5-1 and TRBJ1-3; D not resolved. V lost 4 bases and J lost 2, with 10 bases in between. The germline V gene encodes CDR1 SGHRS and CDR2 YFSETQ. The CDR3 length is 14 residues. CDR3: CASSPVSTGNTIYF. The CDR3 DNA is TGCGCCAGCAGCCCCGTGAGTACTGGAAACACCATATATTTT. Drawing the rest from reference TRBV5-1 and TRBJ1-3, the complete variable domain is KAGVTQTPRYLIKTRGQQVTLSCSPISGHRSVSWYQQTPGQGLQFLFEYFSETQRNKGNFPGRFSGRQFSNSRSEMNVSTLELGDSALYLCASSPVSTGNTIYFGEGSWLTVV.

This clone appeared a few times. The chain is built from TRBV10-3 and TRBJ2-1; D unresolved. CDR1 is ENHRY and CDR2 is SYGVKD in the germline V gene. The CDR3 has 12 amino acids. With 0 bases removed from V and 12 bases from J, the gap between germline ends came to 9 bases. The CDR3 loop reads CAISESGDSQFF. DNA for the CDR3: TGTGCCATCAGTGAGTCGGGCGACTCGCAGTTCTTC.

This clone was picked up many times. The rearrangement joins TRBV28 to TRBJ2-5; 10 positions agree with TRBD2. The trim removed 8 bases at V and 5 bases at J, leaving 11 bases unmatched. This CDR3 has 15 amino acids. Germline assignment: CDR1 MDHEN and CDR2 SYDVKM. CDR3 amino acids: CASLGASGSLETQYF. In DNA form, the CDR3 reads TGTGCCAGCTTGGGGGCTAGCGGGAGCTTGGAGACCCAGTACTTC.

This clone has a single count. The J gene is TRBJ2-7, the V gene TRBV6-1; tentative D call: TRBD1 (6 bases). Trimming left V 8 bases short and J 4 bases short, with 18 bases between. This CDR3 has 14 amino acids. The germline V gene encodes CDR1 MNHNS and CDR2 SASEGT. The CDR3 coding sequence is TGTGCCAGCTCGGGGATAAACACAGGGTACGAGCAGTACTTC. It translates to CASSGINTGYEQYF.

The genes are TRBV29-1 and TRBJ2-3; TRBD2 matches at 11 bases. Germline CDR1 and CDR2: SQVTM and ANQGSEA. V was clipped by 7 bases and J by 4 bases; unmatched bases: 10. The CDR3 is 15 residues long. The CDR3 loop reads CSAVTSGSRSDTQYF. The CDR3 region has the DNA TGCAGCGCAGTTACTAGCGGGAGCCGTTCAGATACGCAGTATTTT.

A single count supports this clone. The CDR3 sequence: CASSVRGVYEQYF. CDR3 nucleotide sequence: TGCGCCAGCAGTGTTCGGGGAGTATACGAGCAGTACTTC. This chain joins TRBV10-2 and TRBJ2-7; D might be TRBD2 (5 bases). Deletions cut 4 bases from V and 4 bases from J, with 11 bases between. There are 13 residues in the CDR3. The germline V gene encodes CDR1 WSHSY and CDR2 SAAADI.

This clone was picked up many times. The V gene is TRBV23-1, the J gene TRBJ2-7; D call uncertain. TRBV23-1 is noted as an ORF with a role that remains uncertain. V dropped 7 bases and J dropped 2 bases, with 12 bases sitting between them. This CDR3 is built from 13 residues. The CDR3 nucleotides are TGCGCCAGCATTGAAGGGATCCCCTACGAGCAGTACTTC. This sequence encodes CASIEGIPYEQYF.

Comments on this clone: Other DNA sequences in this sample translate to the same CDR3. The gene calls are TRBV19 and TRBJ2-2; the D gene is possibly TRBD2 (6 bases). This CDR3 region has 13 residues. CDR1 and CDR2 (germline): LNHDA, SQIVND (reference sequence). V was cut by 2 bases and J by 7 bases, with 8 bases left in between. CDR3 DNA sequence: TGTGCCAGTAGTATATTGGGAGGCGGGGAGCTGTTTTTT. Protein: CASSILGGGELFF. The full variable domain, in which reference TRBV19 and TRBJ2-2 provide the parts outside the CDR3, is DGGITQSPKYLFRKEGQNVTLSCEQNLNHDAMYWYRQDPGQGLRLIYYSQIVNDFQKGDIAEGYSVSREKKESFPLTVTSAQKNPTAFYLCASSILGGGELFFGEGSRLTVL.

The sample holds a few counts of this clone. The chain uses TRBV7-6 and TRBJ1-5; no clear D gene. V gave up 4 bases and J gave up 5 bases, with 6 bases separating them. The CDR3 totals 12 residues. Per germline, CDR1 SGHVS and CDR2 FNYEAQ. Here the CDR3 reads CASSYLDQPQHF. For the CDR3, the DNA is TGTGCCAGCAGCTACCTGGATCAGCCCCAGCATTTT.

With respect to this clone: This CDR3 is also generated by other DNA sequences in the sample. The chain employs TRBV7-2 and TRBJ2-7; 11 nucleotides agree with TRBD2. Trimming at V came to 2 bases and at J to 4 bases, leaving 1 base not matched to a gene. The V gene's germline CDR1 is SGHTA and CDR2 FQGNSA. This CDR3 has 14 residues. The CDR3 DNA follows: TGTGCCAGCAGCTTAACTAGCGGGAGTTACGAGCAGTACTTC. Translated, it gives CASSLTSGSYEQYF.

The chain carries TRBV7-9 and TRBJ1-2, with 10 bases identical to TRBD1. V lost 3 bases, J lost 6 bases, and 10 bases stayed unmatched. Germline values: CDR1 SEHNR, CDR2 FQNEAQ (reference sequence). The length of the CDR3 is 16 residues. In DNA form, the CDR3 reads TGTGCCAGCAGCTTGAGTTCCGGGACAGGGGTCAATGGCTACACCTTC. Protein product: CASSLSSGTGVNGYTF.